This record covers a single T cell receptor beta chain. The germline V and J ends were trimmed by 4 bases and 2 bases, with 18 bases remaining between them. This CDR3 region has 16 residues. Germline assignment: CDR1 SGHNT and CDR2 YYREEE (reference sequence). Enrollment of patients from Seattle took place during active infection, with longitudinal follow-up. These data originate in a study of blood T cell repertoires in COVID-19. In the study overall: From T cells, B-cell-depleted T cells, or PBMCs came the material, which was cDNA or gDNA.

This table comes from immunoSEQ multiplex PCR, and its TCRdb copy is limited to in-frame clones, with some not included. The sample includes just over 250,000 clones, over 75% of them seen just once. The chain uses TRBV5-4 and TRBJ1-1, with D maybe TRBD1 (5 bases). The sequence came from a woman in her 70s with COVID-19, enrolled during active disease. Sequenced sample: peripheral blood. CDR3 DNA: TGTGCCAGCAGCACAGAAATTTCCAGGGCCAACACTGAAGCTTTCTTT. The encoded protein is CASSTEISRANTEAFF.